Ten or more counts support the clone carrying this T cell receptor beta chain. V lost 0 bases to trimming and J lost 8 bases, with 15 bases between them. CDR1 and CDR2 (germline): SGHKS, YYEKEE (reference sequence). The CDR3 runs 15 residues. This sample's time point: patch test 3, about 24 weeks after DPC sensitization. Treatment specified: therapeutic diphenylcyclopropenone sensitization with weekly scalp DPC. The entry originates in a study of human T cells and chemical hapten exposure. Overall study: Sensitization used 2% DPC on roughly 2 cm by roughly 2 cm upper inner arm skin.

TCRdb called the RACE reads again in MiXCR, with one record for every CDR3 protein. The repertoire has more than 70,000 distinct CDR3 sequences, under 13% of them found once; the top ten carry 1% to 1.2%. Sequenced material: whole blood, taken in connection with sensitization to the hapten diphenylcyclopropenone (DPC). This chain links TRBV5-5 with TRBJ1-3, with D possibly TRBD1 on 6 matching bases. This TCR came from a woman younger than 45 with alopecia areata. Some clones in this sample may be carry-over from other donors' samples. The CDR3 nucleotides are TGTGCCAGCAGCTTGGCGAGGGGGGAAGTCTACACCATATATTTT. The encoded protein is CASSLARGEVYTIYF.